The 14 T cell receptor beta chains presented below share a single source sample, sequenced in a study of control samples from healthy donors and cancer patients. The assay was immunoSEQ multiplex PCR, and TCRdb's table has in-frame clones only and misses some. The table has approximately 100,000 clones, 90% seen once; the top ten hold 4.4%. The sequenced sample consisted of blood. Every receptor here comes from a human donor in good health. The donor label of this sample is uncertain.

The chain couples TRBV6-2 or TRBV6-3 to TRBJ2-1; no definite D call. Trimming pared 3 bases from V and 4 bases from J, leaving 10 bases between. The CDR3 extends over 14 amino acids. Looked up from germline, CDR1 is MNHEY and CDR2 is SVGEGT. The CDR3 bases are TGTGCCAGCAGTTATTTGTCGGCATACAATGAGCAGTTCTTC. It codes for CASSYLSAYNEQFF.

Only a few counts were recorded for this clone. V usage is TRBV10-1 and J usage is TRBJ1-2; D is ambiguous. CDR3 size: 17 residues. Germline CDR1 and CDR2: WNHNN and SYGVQD (reference sequence). V was pared by 4 bases and J by 0 bases, with 18 bases between. CDR3 DNA sequence: TGCGCCAGCAGTGTGGTCTTCAGCCAAGTACCTAACTATGGCTACACCTTC. Protein: CASSVVFSQVPNYGYTF.

V is TRBV4-2 and J is TRBJ1-1; the D is unclear. Germline assignment: CDR1 LGHNA and CDR2 YNFKEQ. CDR3 length equals 14 residues. V gave up 2 bases and J gave up 1 base, with 8 bases separating them. The DNA for the CDR3 is TGTGCCAGCAGCCAAACGACGGGGAACACTGAAGCTTTCTTT. Amino acids: CASSQTTGNTEAFF.

The chain recombines TRBV12-3 or TRBV12-4 with TRBJ2-2; D is unclear. V lost 4 bases and J lost 3, with 3 bases in between. The CDR3 runs 12 residues. The CDR3 sequence: CASSSYTGELFF. In DNA, the CDR3 is TGTGCCAGCAGTTCCTACACCGGGGAGCTGTTTTTT.

The chain carries TRBV29-1 and TRBJ2-3; either TRBD1 or TRBD2 may supply D (5 bases each). CDR1 SQVTM and CDR2 ANQGSEA come from the germline V gene. V was cut by 5 bases and J by 2 bases, with 14 bases left in between. The CDR3 length is 14 residues. The CDR3 loop is CSVSRGSFTDTQYF. In nucleotides, the CDR3 is TGCAGCGTTTCGAGGGGAAGTTTCACAGATACGCAGTATTTT.

This chain connects TRBV4-3 to TRBJ2-1, with 9 bases lining up with TRBD2. Germline CDR1 is LGHNA and CDR2 is YSLEER. The CDR3 contains 17 residues. V lost 11 bases, J lost 7 bases, and 21 bases stayed unmatched. CDR3 in amino acids: CARPAGGPGGARNEQFF. CDR3 DNA: TGCGCCCGCCCCGCGGGGGGGCCCGGGGGGGCCCGGAATGAGCAGTTCTTC.

The chain employs TRBV5-1 and TRBJ2-6; the D is unclear. Trimming removed 4 bases from V and 0 bases from J, with 11 bases in between. The CDR3 is 16 amino acids. Germline V CDR1 and CDR2: SGHRS, YFSETQ. In DNA, the CDR3 is TGCGCCAGCAGCCCGGGCCTTGACTCTGGGGCCAACGTCCTGACTTTC. Translated: CASSPGLDSGANVLTF.

The V and J genes are TRBV7-6 and TRBJ2-2, with a possible D match to TRBD1 (5 bases). CDR1 SGHVS and CDR2 FNYEAQ come from the germline V gene. V was trimmed by 3 bases and J by 4 bases, leaving 12 bases between them. There are 15 residues in the CDR3. DNA of the CDR3: TGTGCCAGCAGCTTCGAGACAGATCTCACCGGGGAGCTGTTTTTT. It yields the protein CASSFETDLTGELFF. Based on the CDR3 plus reference TRBV7-6 and TRBJ2-2, the full variable domain is GAGVSQSPRYKVTKRGQDVALRCDPISGHVSLYWYRQALGQGPEFLTYFNYEAQQDKSGLPNDRFSAERPEGSISTLTIQRTEQRDSAMYRCASSFETDLTGELFFGEGSRLTVL.

The chain links TRBV29-1 to TRBJ1-3; no firm D call. The V end was cut by 3 bases, the J end by 1 base, with 10 bases between. From germline, CDR1 is SQVTM and CDR2 ANQGSEA. The CDR3 is made up of 14 amino acids. DNA for the CDR3: TGCAGCGTTGATTTGACTAATTCTGGAAACACCATATATTTT. Its protein product is CSVDLTNSGNTIYF.

The CDR3 loop reads CASSLSMGTEAFF. The CDR3, as DNA: TGTGCCAGCAGCTTATCTATGGGCACTGAAGCTTTCTTT. The J gene is TRBJ1-1, the V gene TRBV11-2; D call uncertain. Trimming removed 2 bases from V and 4 bases from J, with 8 bases in between. Germline values: CDR1 SGHAT, CDR2 FQNNGV. The CDR3 runs to 13 residues.

This chain uses TRBV3-1 (or the pseudogene TRBV3-2) with TRBJ1-5; tentatively, D is TRBD1 (5 bases). The germline CDR1 and CDR2 sequences are LGHDT and YNNKEL (reference sequence). Between the trimmed V and J ends, which lost 4 bases and 3 bases, there was a span of 13 bases. The CDR3 extends over 15 amino acids. In nucleotides, the CDR3 is TGTGCCAGCAGCCTCCGGACGGGACCCAATCAGCCCCAGCATTTT. Its translation is CASSLRTGPNQPQHF.

The genes are TRBV9 and TRBJ1-2, with TRBD1 matching over 10 bases. The V and J ends lost 0 bases and 7 bases, in that order; junction bases with no gene match: 9. CDR1 is SGDLS and CDR2 is YYNGEE in the germline V gene. The CDR3 runs to 16 residues. The CDR3 region is CASSVGPGTGVLGYTF. CDR3 nucleotide sequence: TGTGCCAGCAGCGTAGGCCCCGGGACAGGGGTACTTGGCTACACCTTC. Together with reference TRBV9 and TRBJ1-2, the CDR3 gives the full variable domain: DSGVTQTPKHLITATGQRVTLRCSPRSGDLSVYWYQQSLDQGLQFLIQYYNGEERAKGNILERFSAQQFPDLHSELNLSSLELGDSALYFCASSVGPGTGVLGYTFGSGTRLTVV.

The rearrangement uses TRBV11-1 and TRBJ2-5; 11 bases agree with TRBD2. The junction had 6 bases not matched to a gene; V was cut back by 4 bases and J by 5 bases. CDR1 and CDR2 (germline): SGHAT, FQDESV (reference sequence). The CDR3 sequence is 15 residues long. The chain's CDR3 is CASSSQLAGVETQYF. In DNA form, the CDR3 reads TGTGCCAGCAGCTCCCAACTAGCGGGGGTGGAGACCCAGTACTTC.

The rearrangement links TRBV4-1 to TRBJ2-1; D uncertain. The V end lost 2 bases, the J end lost 1 base, and 12 bases lay between the germline ends. This CDR3 comprises 16 residues. Germline V lookup: CDR1 MGHRA, CDR2 YSYEKL. The DNA of the CDR3 is TGCGCCAGCAGCCAACTCAACCTAGTTTCCTACAATGAGCAGTTCTTC. As protein: CASSQLNLVSYNEQFF.